Below are 13 T cell receptor beta chains sequenced from a single sample in a study of shared T cell receptors in the human thymus. Profiling relied on immunoSEQ multiplex PCR, and the TCRdb table lists in-frame clones only, not all of them. The repertoire holds 540,000 or so clones, with 70% to 80% as singletons. The sample was also reused in another study, on human thymus T cells.

The sample consisted of thymocytes. Receptor source: a boy in the first two years of life with a congenital heart defect.

This CDR3 is CASIPGQGNSPLHF. DNA of the CDR3: TGTGCCAGCATCCCGGGACAGGGGAATTCACCCCTCCACTTT. The chain is built from TRBV6-5 and TRBJ1-6, with 10 positions matching TRBD1. Germline CDR1 reads MNHEY; CDR2 reads SVGAGI. This CDR3 is built from 14 residues. The J segment lost 7 bases and the V segment lost 7 bases, leaving 4 bases of the junction unmatched.

Notes on this clone: The sample contains more than one DNA sequence encoding this CDR3. J is TRBJ2-7 and V is TRBV4-3; 8 bases fit TRBD1. Germline-derived CDR1 and CDR2 are LGHNA and YSLEER. Losses at the gene ends were 1 base for V and 2 bases for J; bases not matched to a gene: 4. The CDR3 length is 15 residues. CDR3 region: CASSQARQGPYEQYF. DNA of the CDR3: TGCGCCAGCAGCCAAGCACGACAGGGGCCCTACGAGCAGTACTTC.

This chain links TRBV5-4 with TRBJ2-2, with 8 bases aligning to TRBD2. This CDR3 is 17 amino acids long. Germline V lookup: CDR1 SGHNT, CDR2 YYREEE (reference sequence). V gave up 1 base and J gave up 5 bases; unmatched junction bases: 10. The CDR3 nucleotides read TGTGCCAGCAGCTTGACCCCTTGGACTAGCTCAACCGGGGAGCTGTTTTTT. Translation: CASSLTPWTSSTGELFF.

Only a few counts were recorded for this clone. The chain combines TRBV19 with TRBJ2-2; 8 nucleotides align to TRBD2. Trimming at V came to 6 bases and at J to 7 bases, leaving 7 bases not matched to a gene. Germline-derived CDR1 and CDR2 are LNHDA and SQIVND (reference sequence). This CDR3 has 14 residues. The CDR3 reads CASSGGDLGGELFF. In DNA form, the CDR3 reads TGTGCCAGTAGCGGGGGGGATCTCGGCGGGGAGCTGTTTTTT.

This chain uses TRBV4-1 with TRBJ2-7, with 12 nucleotides matching TRBD2. Trimming cost V 4 bases and J 3 bases; bases outside gene matches: 10. The CDR3 extends over 17 amino acids. CDR1 and CDR2 from the germline V gene are MGHRA and YSYEKL. In nucleotides, the CDR3 is TGCGCCAGCAGCCGAACACCTCTGACTAGCGGGAGCTACGAGCAGTACTTC. As protein: CASSRTPLTSGSYEQYF.

This chain uses TRBV5-1 with TRBJ2-3; D possibly corresponds to TRBD2 (6 bases). This CDR3 region has 17 residues. The germline CDR1 and CDR2 sequences are SGHRS and YFSETQ. V dropped 3 bases and J dropped 0 bases, with 17 bases sitting between them. The CDR3 sequence is CASSSPGAGTSTDTQYF. The CDR3, as DNA: TGCGCCAGCAGCTCTCCCGGGGCAGGGACTAGCACAGATACGCAGTATTTT. Looking up the rest from reference TRBV5-1 and TRBJ2-3 gives the full variable domain: KAGVTQTPRYLIKTRGQQVTLSCSPISGHRSVSWYQQTPGQGLQFLFEYFSETQRNKGNFPGRFSGRQFSNSRSEMNVSTLELGDSALYLCASSSPGAGTSTDTQYFGPGTRLTVL.

The V and J genes are TRBV19 and TRBJ2-7, with a tentative D call TRBD2 (6 bases). CDR1 and CDR2 from the germline V gene are LNHDA and SQIVND (reference sequence). V gave up 9 bases and J gave up 3 bases, with 18 bases separating them. The CDR3 is made up of 14 amino acids. The CDR3 loop is CASSDRDWYYEQYF. The CDR3 DNA reads as TGTGCCAGCTCTGATCGGGACTGGTACTACGAGCAGTACTTC.

This chain's CDR3 is CASSQRQGRAQYF. The CDR3 DNA sequence: TGTGCCAGCAGCCAAAGACAGGGGCGAGCCCAGTACTTC. V usage is TRBV7-3 and J usage is TRBJ2-5; TRBD1 matches 8 bases. The germline CDR1 and CDR2 sequences are SGHTA and FQGTGA. CDR3 size: 13 residues. V gave up 5 bases and J gave up 9 bases; unmatched junction bases: 8. Supplemented by reference TRBV7-3 and TRBJ2-5, the full variable domain reads GAGVSQTPSNKVTEKGKYVELRCDPISGHTALYWYRQSLGQGPEFLIYFQGTGAADDSGLPNDRFFAVRPEGSVSTLKIQRTERGDSAVYLCASSQRQGRAQYFGPGTRLLVL.

This clone was seen only once. V and J are TRBV6-5 and TRBJ1-1; D may be TRBD1 (5 bases). Germline V gene lookup returns CDR1 MNHEY and CDR2 SVGAGI. This CDR3 spans 15 amino acids. The ends were cut back, 6 bases at V and 1 base at J, with 15 bases in the middle. CDR3 coding DNA: TGTGCCAGCAGGGACATGGAGAACGGGAACACTGAAGCTTTCTTT. Its protein product is CASRDMENGNTEAFF.

This clone was observed a handful of times. The chain couples TRBV29-1 to TRBJ2-7; D is possibly TRBD1 (6 bases). The V gene lost 5 bases and the J gene lost 9 bases, with 29 bases spanning the gap. Germline V gene lookup returns CDR1 SQVTM and CDR2 ANQGSEA. This CDR3 spans 16 amino acids. CDR3 sequence (DNA): TGCAGCGTTCCTGTCGAAGGGAGTGACAGGATTGCCGGGCAGTACTTC. Protein: CSVPVEGSDRIAGQYF.

This clone was observed a handful of times. The rearrangement joins TRBV5-4 to TRBJ2-2, with 7 bases identical to TRBD1. The CDR3 totals 18 residues. V was clipped by 2 bases and J by 0 bases; unmatched bases: 10. CDR1 is SGHNT and CDR2 is YYREEE in the germline V gene (reference sequence). The CDR3 coding sequence is TGTGCCAGCAGCTTATGGGGTAGGGGGCCTTCGAACACCGGGGAGCTGTTTTTT. Amino acid sequence: CASSLWGRGPSNTGELFF.

This sequence joins TRBV19 and TRBJ1-4; TRBD1 is a possible D gene (5 bases). The length of the CDR3 is 14 residues. Germline-derived CDR1 and CDR2 are LNHDA and SQIVND (reference sequence). V lost 5 bases and J lost 6, with 13 bases in between. The CDR3 DNA reads TGTGCCAGTAGTTTCTGGGGGGGAGATGAAAAACTGTTTTTT. Protein product: CASSFWGGDEKLFF.

The chain uses TRBV9 and TRBJ2-3, with 8 bases fitting TRBD2. CDR3 length equals 15 residues. J lost 1 base, V lost 3 bases, and 4 bases had no gene match. Germline CDR1 and CDR2: SGDLS and YYNGEE. CDR3 protein: CASSATSEGTDTQYF. In DNA, the CDR3 is TGTGCCAGCAGCGCGACTAGCGAGGGCACAGATACGCAGTATTTT.